A single sample gave rise to the 12 T cell receptor beta chains below, sequenced in a study of T cell clonality in common variable immunodeficiency. TCRdb keeps only in-frame clones here, not all; method: immunoSEQ multiplex PCR. In total the sample includes about 30,000 clones, none of them seen once. What was sequenced was peripheral blood mononuclear cells. The receptor set was obtained from a person aged 18 to 70 in good health.

This clone was found many times. With the read ending 3 residues before the CDR3 end, the germline J gene is used to fill in that end. This chain joins TRBV4-2 and TRBJ2-6; D might be TRBD1 or TRBD2, each matching 5 bases. The V end was cut by 0 bases, the J end by 3 bases, with 12 bases between. Germline assignment: CDR1 LGHNA and CDR2 YNFKEQ. The CDR3 contains 17 residues. CDR3: CASSQDDPGSGANVLTF. CDR3 DNA, as far as it was read: TGTGCCAGCAGCCAAGATGACCCAGGGAGTGGGGCCAACGTC.

This clone has at least ten counts. The CDR3 end lies 3 residues beyond the end of the read and is filled in from the germline J gene. The chain employs TRBV6-4 and TRBJ2-1; 8 bases line up with TRBD2. This CDR3 has 14 amino acids. V lost 5 bases, J lost 8 bases, and 8 bases stayed unmatched. The V gene's germline CDR1 is MRHNA and CDR2 SNTAGT. The CDR3 spells CASSTVGGADEQFF. The DNA read from the CDR3 is TGTGCCAGCAGTACGGTCGGGGGGGCGGATGAG.

This clone was observed a handful of times. The CDR3 end lies 3 residues beyond the end of the read and is filled in from the germline J gene. The chain links TRBV13 to TRBJ2-2, with D unresolved. The CDR3 consists of 11 residues. V gave up 8 bases and J gave up 6 bases, with 7 bases separating them. In germline, CDR1 is PRHDT, CDR2 FYEKMQ (reference sequence). CDR3 sequence: CASLGPGELFF. The sequenced CDR3 bases are TGTGCCAGCCTTGGCCCCGGGGAG.

About this clone: The sequence runs out 3 residues before the end of the CDR3; the remainder is reconstructed from the germline J gene. Other DNA sequences of this sample code for an identical CDR3. The chain recombines TRBV7-8 with TRBJ1-2; 8 nucleotides match TRBD1. The CDR3 is made up of 13 amino acids. Germline V gene data show CDR1 as SGHVS and CDR2 as FQNEAQ. The covered CDR3 bases are TGTGCCAGCACCGGGCAGGGGGCGGGGGGC. As protein: CASTGQGAGG. The complete CDR3 sequence is CASTGQGAGGYTF.

As for this clone: Sequencing ends 3 residues short of the CDR3 end; the germline J gene provides the rest. This specimen includes other DNA sequences encoding the same CDR3. The V call is TRBV7-8, the J call TRBJ1-5; 8 bases are shared with TRBD1. Looked up from germline, CDR1 is SGHVS and CDR2 is FQNEAQ. V was clipped by 1 base and J by 6 bases; unmatched bases: 5. The CDR3 loop spans 15 amino acids. This CDR3 reads CASSLVQGAFQPQHF. The covered CDR3 bases are TGTGCCAGCAGCTTAGTCCAGGGGGCGTTTCAGCCC.

This clone came up many times. The sequenced fragment ends 3 residues before the CDR3 boundary, so the rest is inferred from the germline J gene. The gene calls are TRBV20-1 and TRBJ1-1; D might be TRBD1 (6 bases). CDR1 and CDR2 from the germline V gene are DFQATT and SNEGSKA (reference sequence). The CDR3 has 14 amino acids. Between the trimmed V and J ends, which lost 2 bases and 5 bases, there was a span of 15 bases. CDR3 bases read: TGCAGTGCTAGACGATCACAGGGAGGGACTGAA. This translates into CSARRSQGGTE. The CDR3 as a whole reads CSARRSQGGTEAFF.

The table lists this clone with a few counts. The read comes to an end 3 residues before the CDR3 does, leaving the germline J gene to fill in the end. This rearrangement joins TRBV7-3 to TRBJ2-5; 8 nucleotides match TRBD2. Trimming cost V 8 bases and J 7 bases; bases outside gene matches: 9. CDR3 size: 13 residues. CDR1 SGHTA and CDR2 FQGTGA come from the germline V gene. CDR3 DNA (partial): TGTGCCAGCGGCGCGGGGGGAGCCGGGACC. This translates into CASGAGGAGT. The whole CDR3 is CASGAGGAGTQYF.

This clone was found many times. The read ends 3 residues before the CDR3 terminus; that terminus is restored from the germline J gene. V usage is TRBV5-1 and J usage is TRBJ2-7; D is undetermined. The CDR3 extends over 15 amino acids. V dropped 0 bases and J dropped 1 base, with 11 bases sitting between them. Germline V gives CDR1 SGHRS, CDR2 YFSETQ. CDR3 DNA (partial): TGCGCCAGCAGCTTGGAAAACGTAGCATCCTACGAG. It is translated as CASSLENVASYE. In full, the CDR3 is CASSLENVASYEQYF.

This clone was picked up a small number of times. The read terminates 3 residues ahead of where the CDR3 ends, so the germline J gene completes it. V is TRBV19 and J is TRBJ1-4; D gene ambiguous. Germline assignment: CDR1 LNHDA and CDR2 SQIVND (reference sequence). The CDR3 sequence is 13 residues long. CDR3 loop: CASSVGFDSPLFF. CDR3 DNA, as far as it was read: TGTGCCAGTAGTGTCGGGTTCGATTCACCA.

This clone was counted many times. The read ends 3 residues before the CDR3 terminus; that terminus is restored from the germline J gene. V and J are TRBV20-1 and TRBJ1-2, with TRBD1 matching over 8 bases. CDR3 size: 15 residues. CDR1 and CDR2 from the germline V gene are DFQATT and SNEGSKA (reference sequence). The sequenced CDR3 bases are TGCAGTGCGAGCGGGGCAGGGGGCCCCCATGGGGGC. It translates to CSASGAGGPHGG. The CDR3 in full is CSASGAGGPHGGYTF.

In its sample, this clone was seen many times. The CDR3 is cut off 3 residues early in the read; its end comes from the germline J gene. The rearrangement uses TRBV19 and TRBJ2-5; 7 bases align to TRBD2. Unmatched junction bases numbered 15, after V lost 3 bases and J lost 2 bases. CDR1 is LNHDA, CDR2 SQIVND, per germline (reference sequence). The CDR3 runs to 18 residues. CDR3 sequence reads: CASSMGGSILRGQETQYF. The CDR3 bases that were read are TGTGCCAGTAGTATGGGGGGGTCAATTTTGCGGGGGCAAGAGACC.

This clone was found many times. One end of the junction is discordant with germline, which a read error may explain. The CDR3 DNA, read in part, is TGCGCCAGCAGCCAAGGAAGACAGAAAGCCTACGAG. Its translation: CASSQGRQKAYE. The full CDR3 sequence reads CASSQGRQKAYEQYF. This chain links TRBV4-2 with TRBJ2-7; a weak D match, TRBD1 (5 bases). Read data end 3 residues before the CDR3 end; the end is taken from the germline J gene. The CDR3 extends over 15 amino acids. Germline values: CDR1 LGHNA, CDR2 YNFKEQ.